These T cell receptor beta chains were read from a single sample in a study of blood T cell repertoires in COVID-19. TCRdb's table, derived via immunoSEQ multiplex PCR, lists solely in-frame clones and lacks some. Among 35,000 to 55,000 clones listed, about 89% were seen once. The specimen was peripheral blood. These receptors were obtained from a man between 65 and 85 years old with active COVID-19. The CDR3 runs from the conserved cysteine through the conserved F or W. The D gene is left open where the match is weak. Where a row states a size, it is once, few, many or the class of an expanded clone; other rows omit it.

CDR3nt	CDR3aa	v_gene	j_gene	abundance	d_gene
TGTGCCAGCAGTTCAAAACAAAACAGGGGGCGTTTGGTCGAGCAGTACTTC	CASSSKQNRGRLVEQYF	TRBV28	TRBJ2-7	.	TRBD1
TGTGCCAGCAGCGGGGGACAGGAGGAGACCCAGTACTTC	CASSGGQEETQYF	TRBV7-8	TRBJ2-5	once	TRBD1
TGTGCCAGCAGACCACAGGGGTCTGGGGCCAACGTCCTGACTTTC	CASRPQGSGANVLTF	TRBV28	TRBJ2-6	.	TRBD1
TGTGCCAGCAGCTCCCTAGCGGGGGAGGAGACCCAGTACTTC	CASSSLAGEETQYF	TRBV11-2	TRBJ2-5	few	TRBD2
TGTGCCAGCTCACCGTCTACAGGGGGAATTCAGCCCCAGCATTTT	CASSPSTGGIQPQHF	TRBV18	TRBJ1-5	.	TRBD1
TGTGCCAGCAGCTTAGCGGCGGGGGCCCCTATCCAAGAGACCCAGTACTTC	CASSLAAGAPIQETQYF	TRBV7-2	TRBJ2-5	.	.
TGTGCCAGCAGTTTCGGTGGACAGGGGGCGTCTGGCTACACCTTC	CASSFGGQGASGYTF	TRBV28	TRBJ1-2	.	TRBD1
TGTGCCAGCAGCTCTGTCGGGACAGGGGAATCTGGAAACACCATATATTTT	CASSSVGTGESGNTIYF	TRBV7-2	TRBJ1-3	.	TRBD1
TGTGCCAGCAGCTTGACAGTAGATGGCTACACCTTC	CASSLTVDGYTF	TRBV13	TRBJ1-2	.	.
TGTGCCATCAAAAGCGGGGGCATGGATCAGCCCCAGCATTTT	CAIKSGGMDQPQHF	TRBV10-3	TRBJ1-5	.	.
TGCGCCAGCAGCCAAATTTTTAGCGGGGGGCGAGACACCGGGGAGCTGTTTTTT	CASSQIFSGGRDTGELFF	TRBV4-3	TRBJ2-2	.	TRBD2
TGTGCCAGCAGTTTTACTGGCACAGATACGCAGTATTTT	CASSFTGTDTQYF	TRBV27	TRBJ2-3	.	.
TGTGCCAGCAGCCGTAAGGTGGGGGGAGGCTACACCTTC	CASSRKVGGGYTF	TRBV9	TRBJ1-2	few	.
TGTGCCAGCAGCTTAGTCATTAGCGGGGGGCGGGAGACCCAGTACTTC	CASSLVISGGRETQYF	TRBV11-2	TRBJ2-5	.	TRBD2
TGCGCCAGCAGCCAAGAGGAACAGGGGGCCGCCGGGGAGCTGTTTTTT	CASSQEEQGAAGELFF	TRBV4-3	TRBJ2-2	.	TRBD1
TGTGCCAGCACCAGACTAGCGGGGGGCTCCTACAATGAGCAGTTCTTC	CASTRLAGGSYNEQFF	TRBV6-6	TRBJ2-1	.	TRBD2
TGTGCCAGCAGCGCCCAGGGGAAGGGCAATCAGCCCCAGCATTTT	CASSAQGKGNQPQHF	TRBV7-2	TRBJ1-5	once	.
TGTGCCAGCAGCATGGACAGCAACACTGAAGCTTTCTTT	CASSMDSNTEAFF	TRBV7-2	TRBJ1-1	.	.
TGTGCCAGCAGCCCGGGGTCCAACTATGGCTACACCTTC	CASSPGSNYGYTF	TRBV28	TRBJ1-2	once	.
TGTGCCAGCAGTCACAAATTTTTGAACACCGGGGAGCTGTTTTTT	CASSHKFLNTGELFF	TRBV7-2	TRBJ2-2	.	.
TGTGCCAGCAGGGTTAGCGGGGGGGCAGGCAATGAGCAGTTCTTC	CASRVSGGAGNEQFF	TRBV7-2	TRBJ2-1	.	TRBD2
TGTGCCAGCAGCCAGGGGCGCACAGATACGCAGTATTTT	CASSQGRTDTQYF	TRBV4-2	TRBJ2-3	.	.
TGCGCCAGCAGCTTGGTAGGGACAGGGTACGACGAGCAGTACTTC	CASSLVGTGYDEQYF	TRBV5-1	TRBJ2-7	.	TRBD1
TGCGCCAGCAGCTTGGGCCGGGATTGGGATGAGCAGTTCTTC	CASSLGRDWDEQFF	TRBV5-1	TRBJ2-1	.	.
TGTGCCAGCAGTGAACCAGGCATGAGAGGCAATCAGCCCCAGCATTTT	CASSEPGMRGNQPQHF	TRBV2	TRBJ1-5	.	.
TGTGCCAGCAGTACAGGGGGCTCGGGGCAAGAGACCCAGTACTTC	CASSTGGSGQETQYF	TRBV28	TRBJ2-5	once	TRBD1
TGTGCCAGCAGCTCCTCGGGGAACGAGCAGTACTTC	CASSSSGNEQYF	TRBV11-3	TRBJ2-7	.	.
TGTGCCACCAGCAGAGATCCCCGGACAGCCTACGAGCAGTACTTC	CATSRDPRTAYEQYF	TRBV15	TRBJ2-7	.	.
TGTGCCAGCAGCCCTACGGGCGGGGGGAGAGCGGGACCGCAAGAGACCCAGTACTTC	CASSPTGGGRAGPQETQYF	TRBV6-2/TRBV6-3	TRBJ2-5	.	TRBD2
TGTGCCAGCAGCTACCGACAGAAAAGCTCTGGAAACACCATATATTTT	CASSYRQKSSGNTIYF	TRBV5-4	TRBJ1-3	once	.
TGTGCCAGCAGCTTAGGAAAAAGAACTGATAATGAAAAACTGTTTTTT	CASSLGKRTDNEKLFF	TRBV11-2	TRBJ1-4	.	.
TGCGCCAGCAGCCAAGATGCCGGGGGGGTTCTCTACGAGCAGTACTTC	CASSQDAGGVLYEQYF	TRBV4-3	TRBJ2-7	.	TRBD2
TGTGCCAGCAGCCAAGAGGGAGGGGAGGGCAATCAGCCCCAGCATTTT	CASSQEGGEGNQPQHF	TRBV3-1/TRBV3-2	TRBJ1-5	few	.
TGTGCCAGTACGGAACGAGGACAGGGTTCGGTATTTTACACTGAAGCTTTCTTT	CASTERGQGSVFYTEAFF	TRBV19	TRBJ1-1	.	TRBD1
TGTGCCAGTAGTATAGGGCGGGACGGGACGTGGACTGAAGCTTTCTTT	CASSIGRDGTWTEAFF	TRBV19	TRBJ1-1	.	.
TGTGCCACCAGCAGAGGGGGGGGCCCAGAAAAACTGTTTTTT	CATSRGGGPEKLFF	TRBV15	TRBJ1-4	.	.
TGTGCCAGCTCACCCTCGTCCAGGGCCGGCGAGCAGTACTTC	CASSPSSRAGEQYF	TRBV18	TRBJ2-7	.	.
TGTGCCAGCAGCTTGGCAGGCGCAGACAATGAGCAGTTCTTC	CASSLAGADNEQFF	TRBV5-4	TRBJ2-1	.	.